This entry features one T cell receptor (beta chain) sequence. Its specificity is unknown. This record belongs to a study of post-analysis software for immune sequencing data. Study-level information: Several disease courses (relapsing-remitting, secondary progressive and progressive-relapsing) of multiple sclerosis were included. Findings and caveats of the study: When patients were compared with controls, a handful of TRBV segments were more frequent, TRBV5-6, TRBV5-1 and TRBV20-1 among them. Normalized Chao1 diversity in multiple sclerosis patients fell significantly below that of controls.

The CDR3 sequence is 13 residues long. The germline CDR1 and CDR2 sequences are SGHTA and FQGNSA. Unique molecular identifiers were built into the TCR beta cDNA libraries. TCRdb processed the PCR reads anew with MiXCR; each CDR3 protein has one entry. The table records 350,000 to 500,000 distinct CDR3 sequences, 30% to 45% of them present only once. Sequencing input: blood. This TCR derives from a girl aged 2 to 9 with multiple sclerosis. The chain links TRBV7-2 to TRBJ2-5; no definite D call. The J call may be in error: the DNA end matches TRBJ2-7 better. The CDR3 coding sequence is TGTGCCAGCAGCCCCCGGGCCGTCTACGAGCAGTACTTC. It yields the protein CASSPRAVYEQYF.